Following are 4 T cell receptor beta chains from one sample sequenced in a study of control samples from healthy donors and cancer patients. The assay was immunoSEQ multiplex PCR, and TCRdb's table has in-frame clones only and misses some. There are 170,000 or so clones in the sample; over 80% occur only once, and more than 1.4% lies in the top ten. The material sequenced was blood. All receptors come from a man aged 18 to 29 in good health.

The chain links TRBV3-1 (or the pseudogene TRBV3-2) to TRBJ1-6, with D unclear. Between the trimmed V and J ends, which lost 4 bases and 8 bases, there was a span of 12 bases. CDR3 length equals 14 residues. The germline CDR1 and CDR2 sequences are LGHDT and YNNKEL (reference sequence). CDR3 residues: CASSPTWRDSPLHF. The CDR3 region has the DNA TGTGCCAGCAGCCCGACCTGGCGAGATTCACCCCTCCACTTT.

The count of this clone is one. This sequence joins TRBV5-6 and TRBJ2-7; D gene ambiguous. This CDR3 spans 13 amino acids. With 3 bases removed from V and 5 bases from J, the gap between germline ends came to 12 bases. The germline V gene has CDR1 SGHDT and CDR2 YYEEEE. CDR3 sequence (DNA): TGTGCCAGCAGCTGGATGGATTTGAACGAGCAGTACTTC. Translating gives CASSWMDLNEQYF.

The CDR3 DNA reads as TGTGCCAGCAGCTTCCGGGGCCTACCCACAGATACGCAGTATTTT. Translated: CASSFRGLPTDTQYF. This chain links TRBV5-6 with TRBJ2-3, with D possibly called TRBD1 or TRBD2 (5 bases each). Germline CDR1 and CDR2: SGHDT and YYEEEE. Trimming took 2 bases from V and 2 from J, leaving 12 bases between them. The CDR3 runs 15 residues.

The genes are TRBV2 and TRBJ2-3, with a possible D match to TRBD1 (5 bases). The CDR3 runs to 14 residues. Germline CDR1 SNHLY, CDR2 FYNNEI. The V end was cut by 8 bases, the J end by 4 bases, with 16 bases between. The CDR3 coding sequence is TGTGCCAGCCATGGGGCCGTTGGCGCAGATACGCAGTATTTT. Amino acid sequence: CASHGAVGADTQYF.